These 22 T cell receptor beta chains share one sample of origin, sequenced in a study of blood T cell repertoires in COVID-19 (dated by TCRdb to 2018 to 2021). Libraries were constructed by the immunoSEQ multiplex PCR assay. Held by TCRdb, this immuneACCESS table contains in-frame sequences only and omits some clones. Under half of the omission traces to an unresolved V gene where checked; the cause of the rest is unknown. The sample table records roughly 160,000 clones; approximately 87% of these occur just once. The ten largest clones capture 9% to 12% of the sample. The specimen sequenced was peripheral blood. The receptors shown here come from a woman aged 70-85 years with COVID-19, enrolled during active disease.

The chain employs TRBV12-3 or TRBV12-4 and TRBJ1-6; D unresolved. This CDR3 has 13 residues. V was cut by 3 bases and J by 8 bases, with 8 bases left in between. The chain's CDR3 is CASSLAKDSPLHF. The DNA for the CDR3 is TGTGCCAGCAGTTTGGCCAAAGATTCACCCCTCCACTTT.

CDR3 protein: CASSYNRGSNQPQHF. As DNA, the CDR3 is TGTGCCAGCAGTTACAACAGGGGAAGCAATCAGCCCCAGCATTTT. The genes are TRBV28 and TRBJ1-5, with TRBD1 identical over 7 bases. The CDR3 consists of 15 residues. V was clipped by 4 bases and J by 1 base; unmatched bases: 4. Germline-derived CDR1 and CDR2 are MDHEN and SYDVKM. Full variable domain (remainder filled in from reference TRBV28 and TRBJ1-5): DVKVTQSSRYLVKRTGEKVFLECVQDMDHENMFWYRQDPGLGLRLIYFSYDVKMKEKGDIPEGYSVSREKKERFSLILESASTNQTSMYLCASSYNRGSNQPQHFGDGTRLSIL.

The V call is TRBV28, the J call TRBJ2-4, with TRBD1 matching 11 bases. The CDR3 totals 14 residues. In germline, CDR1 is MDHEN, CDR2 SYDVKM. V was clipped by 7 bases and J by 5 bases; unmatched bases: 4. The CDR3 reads CASKGQGDQNIQYF. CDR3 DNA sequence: TGTGCCAGCAAGGGACAGGGGGACCAAAACATTCAGTACTTC.

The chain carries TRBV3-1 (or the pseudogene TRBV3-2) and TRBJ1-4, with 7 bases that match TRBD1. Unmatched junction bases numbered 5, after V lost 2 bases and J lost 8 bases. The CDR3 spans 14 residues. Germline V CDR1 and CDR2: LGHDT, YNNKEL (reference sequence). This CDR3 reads CASSQQGGEEKLFF. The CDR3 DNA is TGTGCCAGCAGCCAACAAGGGGGCGAGGAAAAACTGTTTTTT.

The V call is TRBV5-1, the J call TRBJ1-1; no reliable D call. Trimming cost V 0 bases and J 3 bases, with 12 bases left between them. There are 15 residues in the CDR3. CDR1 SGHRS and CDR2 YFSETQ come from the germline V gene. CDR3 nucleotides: TGCGCCAGCAGCTTGGAACTGGGTGGAGACACTGAAGCTTTCTTT. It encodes CASSLELGGDTEAFF. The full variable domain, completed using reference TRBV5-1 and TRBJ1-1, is KAGVTQTPRYLIKTRGQQVTLSCSPISGHRSVSWYQQTPGQGLQFLFEYFSETQRNKGNFPGRFSGRQFSNSRSEMNVSTLELGDSALYLCASSLELGGDTEAFFGQGTRLTVV.

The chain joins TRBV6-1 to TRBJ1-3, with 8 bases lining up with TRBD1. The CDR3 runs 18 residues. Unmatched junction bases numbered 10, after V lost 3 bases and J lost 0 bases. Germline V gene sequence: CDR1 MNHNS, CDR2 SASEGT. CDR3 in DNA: TGTGCCAGCAGTGATCCGGGACAGGCGGCTTCCTCTGGAAACACCATATATTTT. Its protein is CASSDPGQAASSGNTIYF.

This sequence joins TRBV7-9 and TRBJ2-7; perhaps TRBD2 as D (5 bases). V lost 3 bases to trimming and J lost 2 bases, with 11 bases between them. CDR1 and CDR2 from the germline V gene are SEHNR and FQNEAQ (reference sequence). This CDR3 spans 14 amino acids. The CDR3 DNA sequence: TGTGCCAGCAGCTTTACGGGAATTCCCTACGAGCAGTACTTC. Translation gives CASSFTGIPYEQYF. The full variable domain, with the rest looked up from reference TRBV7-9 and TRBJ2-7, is DTGVSQNPRHKITKRGQNVTFRCDPISEHNRLYWYRQTLGQGPEFLTYFQNEAQLEKSRLLSDRFSAERPKGSFSTLEIQRTEQGDSAMYLCASSFTGIPYEQYFGPGTRLTVT.

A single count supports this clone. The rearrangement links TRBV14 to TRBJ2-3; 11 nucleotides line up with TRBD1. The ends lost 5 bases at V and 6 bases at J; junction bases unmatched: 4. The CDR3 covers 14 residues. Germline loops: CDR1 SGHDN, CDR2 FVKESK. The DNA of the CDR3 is TGTGCCAGCAGCTCGGACAGGGGGCTGGATACGCAGTATTTT. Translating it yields CASSSDRGLDTQYF.

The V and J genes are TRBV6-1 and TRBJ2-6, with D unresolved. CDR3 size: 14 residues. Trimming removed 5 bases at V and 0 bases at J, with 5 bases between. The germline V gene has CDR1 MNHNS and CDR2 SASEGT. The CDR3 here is CASSRSSGANVLTF. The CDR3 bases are TGTGCCAGCAGTCGGAGCTCTGGGGCCAACGTCCTGACTTTC.

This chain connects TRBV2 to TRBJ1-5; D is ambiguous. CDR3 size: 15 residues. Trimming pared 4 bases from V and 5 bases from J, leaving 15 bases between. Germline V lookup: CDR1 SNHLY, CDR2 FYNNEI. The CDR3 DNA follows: TGTGCCAGCAGTGTTCGGAACTCCGAGGATCAGCCCCAGCATTTT. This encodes CASSVRNSEDQPQHF.

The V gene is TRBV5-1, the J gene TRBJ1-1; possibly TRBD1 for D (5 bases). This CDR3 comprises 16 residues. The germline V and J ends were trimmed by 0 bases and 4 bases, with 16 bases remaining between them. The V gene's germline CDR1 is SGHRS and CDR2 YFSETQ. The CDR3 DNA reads TGCGCCAGCAGCTTGGGACAGCCGAATATGGCCACTGAAGCTTTCTTT. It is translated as CASSLGQPNMATEAFF.

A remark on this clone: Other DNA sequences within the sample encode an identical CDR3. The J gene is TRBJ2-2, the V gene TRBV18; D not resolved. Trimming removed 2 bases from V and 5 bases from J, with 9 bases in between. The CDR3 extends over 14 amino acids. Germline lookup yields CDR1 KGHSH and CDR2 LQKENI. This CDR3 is CASSPATNTGELFF. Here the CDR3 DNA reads TGTGCCAGCTCACCAGCGACAAATACCGGGGAGCTGTTTTTT. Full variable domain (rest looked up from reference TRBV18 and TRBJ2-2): NAGVMQNPRHLVRRRGQEARLRCSPMKGHSHVYWYRQLPEEGLKFMVYLQKENIIDESGMPKERFSAEFPKEGPSILRIQQVVRGDSAAYFCASSPATNTGELFFGEGSRLTVL.

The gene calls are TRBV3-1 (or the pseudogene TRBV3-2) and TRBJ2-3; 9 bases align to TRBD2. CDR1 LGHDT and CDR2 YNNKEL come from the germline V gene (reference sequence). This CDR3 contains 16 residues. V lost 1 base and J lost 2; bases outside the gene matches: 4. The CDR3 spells CASSQGPGLATDTQYF. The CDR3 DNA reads TGTGCCAGCAGCCAAGGACCGGGACTAGCCACAGATACGCAGTATTTT.

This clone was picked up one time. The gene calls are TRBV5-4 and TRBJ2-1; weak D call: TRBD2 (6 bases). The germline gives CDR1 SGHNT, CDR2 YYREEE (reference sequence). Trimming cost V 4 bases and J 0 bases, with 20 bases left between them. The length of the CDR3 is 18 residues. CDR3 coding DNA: TGTGCCAGCAGCCAGGGTCTCGGCGGGATGGGCTCCTACAATGAGCAGTTCTTC. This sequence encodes CASSQGLGGMGSYNEQFF. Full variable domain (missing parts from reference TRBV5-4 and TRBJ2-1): ETGVTQSPTHLIKTRGQQVTLRCSSQSGHNTVSWYQQALGQGPQFIFQYYREEENGRGNFPPRFSGLQFPNYSSELNVNALELDDSALYLCASSQGLGGMGSYNEQFFGPGTRLTVL.

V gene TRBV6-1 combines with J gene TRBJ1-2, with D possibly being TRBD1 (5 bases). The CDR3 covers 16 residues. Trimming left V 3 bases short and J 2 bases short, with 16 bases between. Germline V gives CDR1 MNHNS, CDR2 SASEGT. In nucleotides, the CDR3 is TGTGCCAGCAGTGATTCGAGCGCAGGGTGGAACTATGGCTACACCTTC. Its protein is CASSDSSAGWNYGYTF.

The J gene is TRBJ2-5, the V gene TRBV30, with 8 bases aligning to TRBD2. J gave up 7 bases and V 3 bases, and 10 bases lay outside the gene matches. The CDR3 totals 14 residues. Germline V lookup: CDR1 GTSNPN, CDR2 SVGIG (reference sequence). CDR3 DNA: TGTGCCTGGAGCCTCAAAGGGCTAGCGGGGACCCAGTACTTC. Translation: CAWSLKGLAGTQYF.

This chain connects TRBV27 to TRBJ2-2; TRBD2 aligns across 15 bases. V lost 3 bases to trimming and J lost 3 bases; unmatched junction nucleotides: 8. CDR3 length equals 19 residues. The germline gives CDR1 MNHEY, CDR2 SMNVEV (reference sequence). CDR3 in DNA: TGTGCCAGCAGTTTCTACGGACTAGCGGGGGGGCCAGACACCGGGGAGCTGTTTTTT. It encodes CASSFYGLAGGPDTGELFF.

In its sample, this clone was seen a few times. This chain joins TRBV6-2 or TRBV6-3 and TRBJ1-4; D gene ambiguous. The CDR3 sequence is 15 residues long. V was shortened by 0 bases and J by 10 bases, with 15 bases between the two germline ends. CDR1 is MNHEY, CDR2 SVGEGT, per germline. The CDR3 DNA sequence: TGTGCCAGCAGTTACTCGAAGGCGGGCTCGGGAAAACTGTTTTTT. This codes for CASSYSKAGSGKLFF.

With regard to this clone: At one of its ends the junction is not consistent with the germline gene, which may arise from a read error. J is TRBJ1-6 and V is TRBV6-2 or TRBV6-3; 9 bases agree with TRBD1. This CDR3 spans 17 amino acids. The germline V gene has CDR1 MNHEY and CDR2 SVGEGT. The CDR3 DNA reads TGTGCCAGCACTTACCCCTCCGGGACAGGGTTGGATTCACCCCTCCACTTT. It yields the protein CASTYPSGTGLDSPLHF.

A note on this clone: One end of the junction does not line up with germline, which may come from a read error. CDR3 nucleotide sequence: TGCGCCAGCAGGACCCAGCCCAGCAGGGCCCAAGGCCCCGTGTTC. Protein product: CASRTQPSRAQGPVF. V and J are TRBV10-1 and TRBJ1-2; tentatively, D is TRBD1 (5 bases). This CDR3 contains 15 residues. Germline CDR1 is WNHNN and CDR2 is SYGVQD (reference sequence).

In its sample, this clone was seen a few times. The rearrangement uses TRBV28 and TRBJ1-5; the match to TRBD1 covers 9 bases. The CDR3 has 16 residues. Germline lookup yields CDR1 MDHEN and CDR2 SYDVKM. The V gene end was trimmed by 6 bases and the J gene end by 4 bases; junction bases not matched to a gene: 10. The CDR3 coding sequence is TGTGCCAGCAGCTCCGGGACAGGGCTTCGTAATCAGCCCCAGCATTTT. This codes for CASSSGTGLRNQPQHF.

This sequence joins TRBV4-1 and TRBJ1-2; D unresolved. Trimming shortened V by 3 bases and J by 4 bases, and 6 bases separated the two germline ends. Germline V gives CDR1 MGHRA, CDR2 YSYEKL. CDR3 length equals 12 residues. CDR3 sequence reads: CASSHEGYGYTF. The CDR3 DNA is TGCGCCAGCAGCCACGAGGGCTATGGCTACACCTTC.